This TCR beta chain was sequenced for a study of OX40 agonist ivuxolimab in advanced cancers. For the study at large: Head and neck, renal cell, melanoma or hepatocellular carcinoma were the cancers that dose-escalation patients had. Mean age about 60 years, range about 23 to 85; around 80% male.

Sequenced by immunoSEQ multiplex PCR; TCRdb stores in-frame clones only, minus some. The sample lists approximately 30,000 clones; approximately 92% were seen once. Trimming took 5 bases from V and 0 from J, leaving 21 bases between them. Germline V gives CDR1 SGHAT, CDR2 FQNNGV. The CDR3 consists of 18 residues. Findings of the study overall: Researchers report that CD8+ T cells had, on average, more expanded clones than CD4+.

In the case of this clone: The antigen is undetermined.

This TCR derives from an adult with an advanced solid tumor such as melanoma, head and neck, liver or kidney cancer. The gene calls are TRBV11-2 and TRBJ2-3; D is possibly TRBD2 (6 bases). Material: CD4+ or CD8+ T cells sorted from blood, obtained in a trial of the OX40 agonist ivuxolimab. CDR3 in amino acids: CASSPSGGGRASTDTQYF. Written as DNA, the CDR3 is TGTGCCAGCAGCCCATCGGGTGGGGGGAGAGCTAGCACAGATACGCAGTATTTT.